This T cell receptor (beta chain) was sequenced for a study of CD8+CD57+ T cells in acquired aplastic anemia. The germline V gene has CDR1 SEHNR and CDR2 FQNEAQ (reference sequence). V was clipped by 0 bases and J by 2 bases, with 13 bases between them. This CDR3 region has 17 residues. There are a few counts of this clonotype. Its antigen is unknown. Study conclusions and caveats: Significant differences in CD8+ Simpson's diversity were not observed between patients and controls. Shared by patients and controls, 25 to 30 CD8+ CDR3s were abundant in patients.

Genomic DNA acted as the template from which TCR beta VDJ combination and CDR3 sequence profiling were carried out. TCRdb re-derived calls from the reads in MiXCR, one entry per CDR3 protein. Of 250,000 to 300,000 distinct CDR3 sequences listed, 50% to 70% are singletons. Sequenced material: sorted CD4+, CD8+, or CD8+CD57+ T cells (not recorded which) from PBMCs. The chain links TRBV7-9 to TRBJ2-2; no clear D gene. This receptor was taken from a human donor with severe aplastic anemia or a healthy control (not recorded which). The CDR3 DNA follows: TGTGCCAGCAGCTTAGCGCGTGGGGAAGGAAACACCGGGGAGCTGTTTTTT. It specifies CASSLARGEGNTGELFF.